The clone carrying this TCR beta chain turned up a few times. The antigen is unknown. The data derive from a study of Ad26.COV2.S vaccination and SARS-CoV-2 variants. Overall study results and limits: Recipients of either vaccine or placebo displayed similar breadth of non-spike TCRs.

Profiling relied on immunoSEQ multiplex PCR, and the TCRdb table lists in-frame clones only, not all of them. The sample carries about 480,000 clones, 70% to 90% recorded once. Treatment noted: about 20 received Ad26.COV2.S at low or high dose, single or two shots; about five received placebo; per-sample allocation not given. Samples analyzed were those drawn on day 63 after the first vaccine or placebo injection. In the vaccine, an Ad26 vector expressed the SARS-CoV-2 spike of the Wuhan strain. The sequencing here drew on peripheral blood, taken in a trial of Ad26.COV2.S vaccine versus placebo. The receptor was isolated from a person aged 18-65 years who received the Ad26.COV2.S COVID-19 vaccine or a placebo.

The CDR3 nucleotides read TGTGCCAGCAGTTTAATACGGTCCCCCACTTTCTTT. Residues: CASSLIRSPTFF. V and J are TRBV28 and TRBJ1-1, with D uncertain. CDR3 length equals 12 residues. From germline, CDR1 is MDHEN and CDR2 SYDVKM. V lost 2 bases and J lost 12, with 13 bases in between.